This TCR beta chain was found in a study of blood T cell repertoires in COVID-19. Across the study: The United States, Italy and Spain provided the acute and convalescent COVID-19 samples. The analysed material was cDNA or gDNA that came from T cells, B-cell-depleted T cells, or PBMCs.

Trimming cost V 5 bases and J 6 bases; bases outside gene matches: 9. Germline CDR1 and CDR2: MNHEY and SMNVEV (reference sequence). The CDR3 totals 16 residues. Authors' data handling: Reference gene primer amplification gave nucleated cell count estimates. Clones were sequenced by immunoSEQ multiplex PCR, and TCRdb holds only the in-frame ones, with some missing. V and J calls plus clone size are reproduced from that table; the DNA served to infer D and trimming. The sample carries roughly 360,000 clones, about 80% recorded once. Specimen: peripheral blood. The rearrangement links TRBV27 to TRBJ2-5; 13 bases are a match to TRBD2. The clonotype was recovered from a human donor with acute or convalescent COVID-19. The donor label of this sample is uncertain. The CDR3 loop reads CASSERLAGGEKTQYF. CDR3 DNA: TGTGCCAGCAGTGAGAGACTAGCGGGAGGTGAGAAGACCCAGTACTTC.